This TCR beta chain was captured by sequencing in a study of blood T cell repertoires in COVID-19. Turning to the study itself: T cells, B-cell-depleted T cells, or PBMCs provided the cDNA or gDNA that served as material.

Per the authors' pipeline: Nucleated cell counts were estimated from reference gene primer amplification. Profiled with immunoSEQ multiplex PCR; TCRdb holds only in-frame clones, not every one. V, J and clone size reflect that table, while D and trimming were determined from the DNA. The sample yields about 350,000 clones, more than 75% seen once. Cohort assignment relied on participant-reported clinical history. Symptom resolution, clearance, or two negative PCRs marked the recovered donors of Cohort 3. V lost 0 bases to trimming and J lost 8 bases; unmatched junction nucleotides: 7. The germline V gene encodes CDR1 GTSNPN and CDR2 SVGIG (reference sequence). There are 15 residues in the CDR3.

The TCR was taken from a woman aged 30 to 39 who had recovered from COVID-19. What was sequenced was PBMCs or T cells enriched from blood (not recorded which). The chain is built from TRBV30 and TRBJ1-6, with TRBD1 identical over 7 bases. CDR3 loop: CAWSVTDRMDSPLHF. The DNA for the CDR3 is TGTGCCTGGAGTGTAACGGACAGGATGGATTCACCCCTCCACTTT.